These 2 T cell receptor beta chains were sequenced from one sample in a study of cytomegalovirus exposure and HLA in healthy donors. Produced via immunoSEQ multiplex PCR; TCRdb's table is partial and in-frame only. The sample yields some 140,000 clones, approximately 86% seen once. Sequenced sample: PBMCs. Source of these receptors: a man between 18 and 35 years old in good health and CMV-seropositive.

The chain uses TRBV5-1 and TRBJ2-7, with 9 bases that match TRBD2. The junction had 5 bases not matched to a gene; V was cut back by 4 bases and J by 0 bases. There are 15 residues in the CDR3. Germline loops: CDR1 SGHRS, CDR2 YFSETQ. CDR3 residues: CASSVTSGSSYEQYF. For the CDR3, the DNA is TGCGCCAGCAGCGTTACTAGCGGGTCCTCCTACGAGCAGTACTTC.

In DNA, the CDR3 is TGTGCCAGTAGTATATTGCGGGGGGTCAATCAGCCCCAGCATTTT. This codes for CASSILRGVNQPQHF. The chain joins TRBV19 to TRBJ1-5; D perhaps matches TRBD1 (5 bases). The CDR3 runs 15 residues. V lost 2 bases and J 3 bases, leaving 11 bases between the germline ends. CDR1 is LNHDA and CDR2 is SQIVND in the germline V gene (reference sequence). Using reference TRBV19 and TRBJ1-5 for the parts outside the CDR3, the full variable domain is DGGITQSPKYLFRKEGQNVTLSCEQNLNHDAMYWYRQDPGQGLRLIYYSQIVNDFQKGDIAEGYSVSREKKESFPLTVTSAQKNPTAFYLCASSILRGVNQPQHFGDGTRLSIL.